This TCR beta chain was retrieved from a study of T cells in localized non-small cell lung cancer. Overall study findings and caveats: Adjacent lung had a median about 60 of the 100 largest tumor clones. Clonality of T cells reached its maximum in uninvolved adjacent lung, surpassing tumor.

The CDR3 is 13 residues long. Germline loops: CDR1 GTSNPN, CDR2 SVGIG (reference sequence). The V and J ends lost 0 bases and 3 bases respectively, with 6 bases between them. On this clone itself: Antigen unknown.

Assay used: immunoSEQ multiplex PCR; TCRdb lists only in-frame clones, some missing. In the table there are around 54,000 clones, 86% of which are singletons. The source is a male donor older than 55 with stage III squamous cell lung carcinoma. The chain employs TRBV30 and TRBJ2-1; unclear D gene. The specimen was peripheral blood, collected before any cancer treatment. The CDR3 region has the DNA TGTGCCTGGAGTGTGGCTGGCTACAATGAGCAGTTCTTC. The encoded protein is CAWSVAGYNEQFF.